The 25 T cell receptor beta chains in this list originate from one sample, sequenced in a study of T cell responses to AZD1222 COVID-19 vaccine. Assay: immunoSEQ multiplex PCR; the TCRdb copy retains only in-frame clones and omits some. In the table there are more than 85,000 clones, about 89% of which are singletons. The material was peripheral blood, obtained on day 0 of AZD1222 vaccination. These receptors were collected from an adult in good health.

The chain employs TRBV12-3 or TRBV12-4 and TRBJ1-1, with D possibly matching TRBD1 (6 bases). The CDR3 length is 13 residues. V lost 5 bases to trimming and J lost 8 bases, with 15 bases between them. CDR3 nucleotides: TGTGCCAGCAGTCCCTCGGACAGTGTGGAAGCTTTCTTT. Translated: CASSPSDSVEAFF.

This rearrangement joins TRBV5-8 to TRBJ1-5, with 7 bases matching TRBD1. Trimming cost V 6 bases and J 0 bases; bases outside gene matches: 6. CDR3 size: 15 residues. In germline, CDR1 is SGHTS, CDR2 YDEGEE. The CDR3 loop reads CASTSGQISNQPQHF. CDR3 nucleotides: TGTGCCAGCACCTCGGGACAGATTAGCAATCAGCCCCAGCATTTT.

The J gene is TRBJ2-2, the V gene TRBV5-1; 9 bases are a match to TRBD1. The CDR3 contains 16 residues. J was trimmed by 5 bases and V by 3 bases; bases with no gene match: 8. CDR1 and CDR2 from the germline V gene are SGHRS and YFSETQ. CDR3 DNA: TGCGCCAGCAGCTCGCCCGACAGGGGGGAAACCGGGGAGCTGTTTTTT. Protein sequence: CASSSPDRGETGELFF.

V is TRBV3-1 (or the pseudogene TRBV3-2) and J is TRBJ1-1; 8 nucleotides match TRBD1. The ends lost 4 bases at V and 5 bases at J; junction bases unmatched: 6. Germline-derived CDR1 and CDR2 are LGHDT and YNNKEL (reference sequence). The CDR3 is 14 residues long. CDR3 in amino acids: CASSLRTGRTEAFF. The CDR3 DNA is TGTGCCAGCAGCCTTCGGACAGGGAGAACTGAAGCTTTCTTT.

The chain uses TRBV18 and TRBJ1-5; D is ambiguous. This CDR3 is built from 17 residues. V was clipped by 6 bases and J by 0 bases, with 18 bases between them. Germline V CDR1 and CDR2: KGHSH, LQKENI. CDR3 loop: CASSLLAGEYSNQPQHF. CDR3 in DNA: TGTGCCAGCTCGCTCCTGGCGGGCGAGTATAGCAATCAGCCCCAGCATTTT.

V and J are TRBV15 and TRBJ1-1, with a tentative D call TRBD1 (6 bases). Germline lookup yields CDR1 LNHNV and CDR2 YYDKDF (reference sequence). Trimming shortened V by 1 base and J by 4 bases, and 16 bases separated the two germline ends. The CDR3 consists of 16 residues. CDR3 protein: CATSRGAGAGGTEAFF. The CDR3 region has the DNA TGTGCCACCAGCAGAGGGGCAGGGGCTGGAGGCACTGAAGCTTTCTTT. The variable domain in full, with the rest retrieved from reference TRBV15 and TRBJ1-1, is DAMVIQNPRYQVTQFGKPVTLSCSQTLNHNVMYWYQQKSSQAPKLLFHYYDKDFNNEADTPDNFQSRRPNTSFCFLDIRSPGLGDTAMYLCATSRGAGAGGTEAFFGQGTRLTVV.

This chain connects TRBV6-1 to TRBJ2-1, with 9 bases identical to TRBD2. Unmatched junction bases numbered 4, after V lost 0 bases and J lost 7 bases. The CDR3 runs 15 residues. Germline values: CDR1 MNHNS, CDR2 SASEGT. CDR3 amino acids: CASSEALAGGNEQFF. CDR3 in DNA: TGTGCCAGCAGTGAAGCGCTGGCGGGGGGGAATGAGCAGTTCTTC.

The chain is built from TRBV19 and TRBJ2-7; 7 nucleotides line up with TRBD2. The CDR3 runs to 15 residues. J gave up 1 base and V 3 bases, and 6 bases lay outside the gene matches. Germline-derived CDR1 and CDR2 are LNHDA and SQIVND (reference sequence). CDR3 DNA: TGTGCCAGTAGTATCAGCGGGGTCGGGTCCTACGAGCAGTACTTC. Translation gives CASSISGVGSYEQYF.

This sequence joins TRBV5-1 and TRBJ1-2; no clear D. V lost 0 bases, J lost 6 bases, and 18 bases lay in between. CDR3 length: 16 amino acids. Germline V gene sequence: CDR1 SGHRS, CDR2 YFSETQ. The CDR3 DNA reads TGCGCCAGCAGCTTGGCCGGGCCCCGGCAGTCTCATGGCTACACCTTC. Translated, it gives CASSLAGPRQSHGYTF.

This chain links TRBV7-9 with TRBJ2-5; unclear D gene. The CDR3 totals 14 residues. CDR1 is SEHNR and CDR2 is FQNEAQ in the germline V gene (reference sequence). V dropped 2 bases and J dropped 0 bases, with 7 bases sitting between them. In DNA form, the CDR3 reads TGTGCCAGCAGCTTAAGAGGAAACCAAGAGACCCAGTACTTC. Amino acids: CASSLRGNQETQYF.

The chain uses TRBV27 and TRBJ1-1; D remains ambiguous. Between the trimmed V and J ends, which lost 7 bases and 1 base, there was a span of 16 bases. The CDR3 is made up of 15 amino acids. The V gene's germline CDR1 is MNHEY and CDR2 SMNVEV (reference sequence). CDR3 bases: TGTGCCAGCACCAGAGGGAGGGAGGGGAACACTGAAGCTTTCTTT. This encodes CASTRGREGNTEAFF.

This clone was seen more than once but under ten times. This CDR3 reads CASSQEGADEQYF. The DNA for the CDR3 is TGTGCCAGCAGCCAAGAAGGAGCGGACGAGCAGTACTTC. V gene TRBV3-1 (or the pseudogene TRBV3-2) combines with J gene TRBJ2-7; TRBD2 is a possible D gene (5 bases). Germline V gene data show CDR1 as LGHDT and CDR2 as YNNKEL (reference sequence). This CDR3 comprises 13 residues. Trimming removed 0 bases at V and 5 bases at J, with 8 bases between.

The V call is TRBV5-1, the J call TRBJ2-7, with TRBD1 as a possible D gene (6 bases). Germline lookup yields CDR1 SGHRS and CDR2 YFSETQ. V dropped 2 bases and J dropped 5 bases, with 20 bases sitting between them. This CDR3 comprises 16 residues. The CDR3 nucleotides read TGCGCCAGCAGCTTATCACCTAGTACAGGGATGGACGAGCAGTACTTC. Encoded protein: CASSLSPSTGMDEQYF. Complete variable domain (other parts from reference TRBV5-1 and TRBJ2-7): KAGVTQTPRYLIKTRGQQVTLSCSPISGHRSVSWYQQTPGQGLQFLFEYFSETQRNKGNFPGRFSGRQFSNSRSEMNVSTLELGDSALYLCASSLSPSTGMDEQYFGPGTRLTVT.

The J gene is TRBJ2-2, the V gene TRBV5-1; D is tentatively TRBD1 or TRBD2 (5 bases each). The V end was cut by 2 bases, the J end by 6 bases, with 20 bases between. The CDR3 totals 17 residues. The V gene's germline CDR1 is SGHRS and CDR2 YFSETQ. The CDR3 spells CASSFIVLAGSAGELFF. CDR3 in DNA: TGCGCCAGCAGCTTTATTGTTCTAGCAGGGTCCGCCGGGGAGCTGTTTTTT.

The chain carries TRBV7-2 and TRBJ1-3, with no clear D. CDR3 length: 16 amino acids. Germline V CDR1 and CDR2: SGHTA, FQGNSA. The V end lost 5 bases, the J end lost 0 bases, and 14 bases lay between the germline ends. This CDR3 reads CASSTQPTRSGNTIYF. CDR3 nucleotide sequence: TGTGCCAGCAGCACCCAGCCGACCCGCTCTGGAAACACCATATATTTT.

The genes are TRBV6-5 and TRBJ2-7, with a possible D match to TRBD2 (6 bases). V shed 2 bases and J shed 3 bases, with 14 bases lying between them. The germline V gene encodes CDR1 MNHEY and CDR2 SVGAGI. The length of the CDR3 is 15 residues. CDR3 sequence reads: CASSYGGLGVYEQYF. The CDR3 coding sequence is TGTGCCAGCAGTTACGGGGGGTTGGGCGTCTACGAGCAGTACTTC.

The V call is TRBV11-3, the J call TRBJ2-3; perhaps TRBD2 as D (6 bases). Trimming stripped 5 bases from V and 4 bases from J, with 16 bases between. CDR3 size: 15 residues. Germline V lookup: CDR1 SGHNT, CDR2 YENEEA. CDR3 loop: CASSPRGGRADTQYF. Here the CDR3 DNA reads TGTGCCAGCAGCCCTCGCGGAGGGAGAGCAGATACGCAGTATTTT.

This clone was seen a few times. The rearrangement uses TRBV27 and TRBJ2-7; 8 bases agree with TRBD2. The CDR3 contains 15 residues. With 0 bases clipped from V and 5 bases from J, the junction kept 6 bases outside the gene matches. Germline values: CDR1 MNHEY, CDR2 SMNVEV (reference sequence). CDR3 in DNA: TGTGCCAGCAGTTTATCGCTGAGCGGGAGACACGAGCAGTACTTC. This sequence encodes CASSLSLSGRHEQYF.

The chain has TRBV2 and TRBJ1-1, with TRBD1 identical over 10 bases. From germline, CDR1 is SNHLY and CDR2 FYNNEI. The CDR3 has 15 amino acids. V dropped 7 bases and J dropped 6; count of bases not matched to a gene: 11. CDR3 sequence (DNA): TGTGCCAGCACCTATACCGGGACAGGGGAGGCTGAAGCTTTCTTT. Amino acid sequence: CASTYTGTGEAEAFF.

The V call is TRBV7-2, the J call TRBJ1-6, with D maybe TRBD1 (6 bases). This CDR3 spans 15 amino acids. Trimming removed 1 base at V and 14 bases at J, with 18 bases between. Germline V gives CDR1 SGHTA, CDR2 FQGNSA. Written as DNA, the CDR3 is TGTGCCAGCAGCTTAGAGGGCGGGGGCTGGGGGTCCCTCCACTTT. This translates into CASSLEGGGWGSLHF.

The chain is built from TRBV6-5 and TRBJ2-1, with 7 bases identical to TRBD2. The CDR3 runs 15 residues. Unmatched junction bases numbered 10, after V lost 5 bases and J lost 6 bases. The V gene's germline CDR1 is MNHEY and CDR2 SVGAGI. The CDR3 is CASSLWAGVGNEQFF. The CDR3 nucleotides are TGTGCCAGCAGTCTGTGGGCGGGAGTAGGCAATGAGCAGTTCTTC.

The CDR3 spells CASSPLAPRRAQYF. CDR3 coding DNA: TGTGCCAGCAGCCCCCTAGCCCCCCGGAGGGCCCAGTACTTC. The chain employs TRBV11-3 and TRBJ2-5; a possible D gene is TRBD2 (6 bases). CDR3 length equals 14 residues. From germline, CDR1 is SGHNT and CDR2 YENEEA. V shed 5 bases and J shed 9 bases, with 19 bases lying between them. Full variable domain (missing parts from reference TRBV11-3 and TRBJ2-5): EAGVVQSPRYKIIEKKQPVAFWCNPISGHNTLYWYLQNLGQGPELLIRYENEEAVDDSQLPKDRFSAERLKGVDSTLKIQPAELGDSAVYLCASSPLAPRRAQYFGPGTRLLVL.

This clone was detected only once. The chain joins TRBV5-1 to TRBJ1-1, with 7 bases lining up with TRBD1. Germline V lookup: CDR1 SGHRS, CDR2 YFSETQ. This CDR3 spans 16 amino acids. V shed 2 bases and J 0 bases; nucleotides not matched to a gene: 7. CDR3 DNA: TGCGCCAGCAGCTTAAACCGGGACAGAGTGAACACTGAAGCTTTCTTT. It encodes CASSLNRDRVNTEAFF.

The chain carries TRBV29-1 and TRBJ1-2; unclear D gene. Germline lookup yields CDR1 SQVTM and CDR2 ANQGSEA. V lost 3 bases and J 5 bases, leaving 13 bases between the germline ends. There are 13 residues in the CDR3. Here the CDR3 reads CSVDGKGAYGYTF. The CDR3 DNA follows: TGCAGCGTTGATGGAAAGGGTGCATATGGCTACACCTTC.

The chain recombines TRBV19 with TRBJ1-2; no clear D gene. Germline assignment: CDR1 LNHDA and CDR2 SQIVND (reference sequence). The CDR3 is made up of 15 amino acids. V lost 5 bases and J lost 5, with 18 bases in between. The CDR3, as DNA: TGTGCCAGTAGTCTGGCAGGCGTTGAGGCGTATGGCTACACCTTC. Translating gives CASSLAGVEAYGYTF.